Listed here are 25 T cell receptor beta chains from one sample, sequenced in a study of cytomegalovirus exposure and HLA in healthy donors. PCR involved 60 Vbeta and 13 Jbeta primers. The assay was immunoSEQ multiplex PCR, and TCRdb's table has in-frame clones only and misses some. The sample holds under 200,000 clones; roughly 79% are singletons and the top ten take about 1.9%. The specimen sequenced was PBMCs. These receptors were collected from a woman aged 25 to 39 in good health and CMV-seropositive.

V usage is TRBV6-6 and J usage is TRBJ2-3; tentatively, D is TRBD2 (12 bases). Germline CDR1 reads MNHNY; CDR2 reads SVGAGI (reference sequence). The ends were cut back, 5 bases at V and 8 bases at J, with 23 bases in the middle. The CDR3 runs 16 residues. The CDR3 spells CASSHTSGGTGGTQYF. The CDR3 nucleotides read TGTGCCAGCAGTCACACTAGCGGGGGGACAGGGGGTACGCAGTATTTT.

The V and J genes are TRBV15 and TRBJ1-4, with TRBD1 matching 8 bases. This CDR3 has 15 residues. From germline, CDR1 is LNHNV and CDR2 YYDKDF (reference sequence). Trimming cost V 1 base and J 6 bases; bases outside gene matches: 4. This CDR3 reads CATSRGDRIDEKLFF. The CDR3 region has the DNA TGTGCCACCAGCAGAGGGGACAGGATTGATGAAAAACTGTTTTTT.

This clone was seen just once. V usage is TRBV6-1 and J usage is TRBJ2-7, with 10 bases identical to TRBD2. Unmatched junction bases numbered 8, after V lost 5 bases and J lost 4 bases. Germline V gene data show CDR1 as MNHNS and CDR2 as SASEGT. The length of the CDR3 is 15 residues. This CDR3 is CASSSLAGGGYEQYF. For the CDR3, the DNA is TGTGCCAGCAGTTCATTAGCGGGAGGAGGGTACGAGCAGTACTTC.

The rearrangement uses TRBV4-3 and TRBJ2-1; 9 bases line up with TRBD2. Trimming at V came to 2 bases and at J to 2 bases, leaving 4 bases not matched to a gene. This CDR3 spans 16 amino acids. CDR1 and CDR2 from the germline V gene are LGHNA and YSLEER. CDR3 nucleotide sequence: TGCGCCAGCAGCCAAAGGGCGGGAGGGACCTACAATGAGCAGTTCTTC. It specifies CASSQRAGGTYNEQFF.

This sequence joins TRBV7-8 and TRBJ1-1, with TRBD1 matching 8 bases. V was pared by 5 bases and J by 4 bases, with 9 bases of the junction left unmatched. This CDR3 is built from 15 residues. The germline V gene has CDR1 SGHVS and CDR2 FQNEAQ. CDR3 sequence: CASSPGQVLSTEAFF. The CDR3 coding sequence is TGTGCCAGCAGCCCGGGACAGGTATTGAGCACTGAAGCTTTCTTT.

This clone showed up just a few times. The chain combines TRBV10-3 with TRBJ1-1; D is ambiguous. Germline assignment: CDR1 ENHRY and CDR2 SYGVKD. Trimming cost V 6 bases and J 0 bases, with 8 bases left between them. CDR3 length: 13 residues. The CDR3 region is CAIRDDMNTEAFF. The DNA of the CDR3 is TGTGCCATCAGGGATGACATGAACACTGAAGCTTTCTTT.

The CDR3 is CASSLIGDRVYGYTF. The CDR3 DNA sequence: TGTGCCAGCAGCTTGATTGGGGACAGGGTCTATGGCTACACCTTC. The V and J genes are TRBV5-4 and TRBJ1-2; 9 nucleotides align to TRBD1. The V gene end was trimmed by 1 base and the J gene end by 4 bases; junction bases not matched to a gene: 5. Germline V CDR1 and CDR2: SGHNT, YYREEE (reference sequence). The CDR3 has 15 residues.

J is TRBJ2-3 and V is TRBV5-1; 7 nucleotides align to TRBD1. Germline V gene sequence: CDR1 SGHRS, CDR2 YFSETQ. This CDR3 contains 13 residues. Trimming cost V 1 base and J 4 bases; bases outside gene matches: 0. The CDR3 region is CASSLTGADTQYF. In DNA form, the CDR3 reads TGCGCCAGCAGCTTGACAGGGGCAGATACGCAGTATTTT.

The gene calls are TRBV30 and TRBJ2-1; TRBD2 might be the D (6 bases). The V gene's germline CDR1 is GTSNPN and CDR2 SVGIG (reference sequence). Trimming took off 3 bases at V and 9 bases at J, with 18 bases between the two ends. The CDR3 is made up of 14 amino acids. CDR3 DNA: TGTGCCTGGAGCCGGGACTCCTGGGAGAGTGAGCAGTTCTTC. This gives the protein CAWSRDSWESEQFF.

The chain carries TRBV4-3 and TRBJ1-2; TRBD1 might be the D (5 bases). Germline CDR1 and CDR2: LGHNA and YSLEER. CDR3 length equals 15 residues. Trimming took 0 bases from V and 4 from J, leaving 12 bases between them. The CDR3 DNA reads as TGCGCCAGCAGCCAAGATTGGCAGGGAACCTATGGCTACACCTTC. Encoded protein: CASSQDWQGTYGYTF.

This clone was counted a few times. J is TRBJ2-3 and V is TRBV25-1, with 10 bases matching TRBD2. The length of the CDR3 is 17 residues. V shed 6 bases and J 3 bases; nucleotides not matched to a gene: 12. Germline V gives CDR1 MGHDK, CDR2 SYGVNS. The CDR3 loop reads CASRGRTAGGWTDTQYF. CDR3 DNA sequence: TGTGCCAGCAGGGGTAGGACAGCGGGAGGGTGGACAGATACGCAGTATTTT.

J is TRBJ1-6 and V is TRBV6-5; 7 bases fit TRBD1. The CDR3 extends over 14 amino acids. CDR1 and CDR2 from the germline V gene are MNHEY and SVGAGI. V gave up 2 bases and J gave up 10 bases; unmatched junction bases: 5. The chain's CDR3 is CASSYVAGGSPLHF. The CDR3 nucleotides read TGTGCCAGCAGTTACGTGGCAGGGGGATCACCCCTCCACTTT.

This clone was picked up one time. CDR3 coding DNA: TGCGCCAGCAGCATCTCCGGGACAGGGGATCAGCCCCAGCATTTT. Protein: CASSISGTGDQPQHF. This sequence joins TRBV5-1 and TRBJ1-5, with 10 bases lining up with TRBD1. V lost 4 bases to trimming and J lost 5 bases; unmatched junction nucleotides: 6. CDR1 is SGHRS and CDR2 is YFSETQ in the germline V gene. This CDR3 contains 15 residues.

V is TRBV2 and J is TRBJ2-5; D possibly corresponds to TRBD2 (5 bases). This CDR3 region has 15 residues. The V end was cut by 6 bases, the J end by 5 bases, with 19 bases between. Germline V lookup: CDR1 SNHLY, CDR2 FYNNEI. For the CDR3, the DNA is TGTGCCAGCAGCGGACCGAGGGTTGGCGGGGAGACCCAGTACTTC. This gives the protein CASSGPRVGGETQYF.

About this clone: The sample holds other DNA sequences that translate to the same CDR3. V and J are TRBV6-5 and TRBJ2-7; D is uncertain. CDR3 size: 14 residues. The V and J ends lost 1 base and 2 bases respectively, with 9 bases between them. Germline V gives CDR1 MNHEY, CDR2 SVGAGI. The CDR3 reads CASSYFYRAYEQYF. The CDR3 bases are TGTGCCAGCAGTTACTTTTATCGGGCCTACGAGCAGTACTTC.

V usage is TRBV29-1 and J usage is TRBJ1-3, with unresolved D. CDR3 length equals 16 residues. V was trimmed by 4 bases and J by 0 bases, leaving 16 bases between them. CDR1 SQVTM and CDR2 ANQGSEA come from the germline V gene. CDR3 sequence reads: CSVVSPGLSSGNTIYF. The CDR3 DNA reads TGCAGCGTTGTATCCCCCGGACTGAGCTCTGGAAACACCATATATTTT.

This clone was recorded once. J is TRBJ2-3 and V is TRBV7-7; D is perhaps TRBD2 (5 bases). Germline V gene lookup returns CDR1 SSHAT and CDR2 FNYEAQ (reference sequence). The CDR3 has 15 amino acids. V was clipped by 5 bases and J by 1 base, with 13 bases between them. This chain's CDR3 is CASSAEVRGTDTQYF. The CDR3 DNA reads as TGTGCCAGCAGCGCGGAGGTGAGGGGCACAGATACGCAGTATTTT.

The genes are TRBV19 and TRBJ1-5; 7 bases map to TRBD1. Trimming cost V 2 bases and J 3 bases; bases outside gene matches: 10. This CDR3 comprises 17 residues. In germline, CDR1 is LNHDA, CDR2 SQIVND (reference sequence). The CDR3, as DNA: TGTGCCAGTAGTATAATAAGGGACAGAGCGTCCAATCAGCCCCAGCATTTT. As protein: CASSIIRDRASNQPQHF.

CDR3 region: CASSLELGADTQYF. Here the CDR3 DNA reads TGTGCCAGCAGCTTAGAACTGGGAGCAGATACGCAGTATTTT. This sequence joins TRBV7-6 and TRBJ2-3, with a possible D match to TRBD2 (5 bases). The CDR3 runs 14 residues. With 1 base removed from V and 4 bases from J, the gap between germline ends came to 9 bases. CDR1 and CDR2 from the germline V gene are SGHVS and FNYEAQ.

CDR3 sequence reads: CASSLSQGDGYGYTF. CDR3 in DNA: TGTGCCAGCTCACTTTCCCAGGGGGATGGCTATGGCTACACCTTC. The V gene is TRBV18, the J gene TRBJ1-2; TRBD1 matches 7 bases. V was pared by 4 bases and J by 4 bases, with 9 bases of the junction left unmatched. The CDR3 has 15 amino acids. Germline loops: CDR1 KGHSH, CDR2 LQKENI.

This chain links TRBV5-1 with TRBJ2-3, with D hard to call. V was shortened by 5 bases and J by 2 bases, with 15 bases between the two germline ends. The CDR3 loop spans 15 amino acids. Germline V CDR1 and CDR2: SGHRS, YFSETQ. The CDR3 DNA follows: TGCGCCAGCAGTCGAGGAAAGAAGCCCACAGATACGCAGTATTTT. Protein: CASSRGKKPTDTQYF.

This clone was seen only once. This chain connects TRBV5-1 to TRBJ2-7, with a possible D match to TRBD1 (6 bases). This CDR3 spans 14 amino acids. Looked up from germline, CDR1 is SGHRS and CDR2 is YFSETQ. V was cut by 4 bases and J by 7 bases, with 18 bases left in between. CDR3 residues: CASSLNRDQGEQYF. Here the CDR3 DNA reads TGCGCCAGCAGCCTAAACAGGGATCAGGGAGAGCAGTACTTC.

The genes are TRBV6-1 and TRBJ1-1; D not certain. There are 15 residues in the CDR3. The V gene lost 0 bases and the J gene lost 0 bases, with 8 bases spanning the gap. CDR1 is MNHNS and CDR2 is SASEGT in the germline V gene. The CDR3 coding sequence is TGTGCCAGCAGTGAAGCGGCAGAATTGAACACTGAAGCTTTCTTT. It translates to CASSEAAELNTEAFF.

The genes are TRBV9 and TRBJ1-5, with D maybe TRBD1 (6 bases). The CDR3 runs to 15 residues. Trimming took 4 bases from V and 0 from J, leaving 11 bases between them. The V gene's germline CDR1 is SGDLS and CDR2 YYNGEE. CDR3 coding DNA: TGTGCCAGCAGCTCAACAGGGAATAGCAATCAGCCCCAGCATTTT. Amino acids: CASSSTGNSNQPQHF.

The chain combines TRBV30 with TRBJ2-1, with 8 nucleotides matching TRBD2. The CDR3 totals 16 residues. CDR1 is GTSNPN and CDR2 is SVGIG in the germline V gene (reference sequence). After removal of 0 bases from V and 2 bases from J, the junction contained 6 bases not matched to a gene. The CDR3, as DNA: TGTGCCTGGAGTGTAGTAGCGGGAATTGCCTACAATGAGCAGTTCTTC. Its protein product is CAWSVVAGIAYNEQFF.